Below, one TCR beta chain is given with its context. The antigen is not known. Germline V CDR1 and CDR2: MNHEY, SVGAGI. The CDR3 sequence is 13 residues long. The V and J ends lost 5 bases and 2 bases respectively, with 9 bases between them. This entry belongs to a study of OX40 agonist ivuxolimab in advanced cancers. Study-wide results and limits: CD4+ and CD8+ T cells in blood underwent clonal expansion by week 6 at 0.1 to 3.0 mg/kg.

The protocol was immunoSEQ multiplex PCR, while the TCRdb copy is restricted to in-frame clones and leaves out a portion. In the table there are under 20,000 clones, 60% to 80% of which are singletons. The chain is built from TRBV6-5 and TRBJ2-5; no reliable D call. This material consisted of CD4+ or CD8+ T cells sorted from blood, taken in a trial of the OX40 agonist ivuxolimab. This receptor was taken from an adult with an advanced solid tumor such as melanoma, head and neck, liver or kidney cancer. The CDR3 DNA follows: TGTGCCAGCAGTACGACCCTACAAGAGACCCAGTACTTC. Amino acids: CASSTTLQETQYF.